Sequencing of this T cell receptor (beta chain) was carried out in a study of T cell clonotyping in hematopoietic cell transplantation. With regard to this clone: Its antigen remains unidentified.

The table came from immunoSEQ multiplex PCR; TCRdb's copy has only in-frame clones and leaves some out. The repertoire has 15,000 to 20,000 clones, 70% to 90% of them found once; the top ten carry about 4.2%. Blood collection times were about day -28 and days 30, 100, 180 posttransplant. Whole-study findings and limits: After transplant, recipient diversity fell while pathologically expanded clonotypes grew through day 180. Graft donor and pretransplant recipient Inverse Simpson Index values predicted broader posttransplant TCR diversity. Cells were unsorted, so CD4 and CD8 contributions were not separated.

V was trimmed by 3 bases and J by 4 bases, leaving 14 bases between them. Germline V lookup: CDR1 SGDLS, CDR2 YYNGEE. The CDR3 runs 14 residues. The clonotype comes from a male patient aged 60-69 years who had an allogeneic stem cell transplant from a related donor, so the T cells may come from the graft donor. Some clones in this sample may be carry-over from other donors' samples. This chain links TRBV9 with TRBJ2-7; maybe TRBD2 (6 bases). Sequenced here: PBMCs, sampled 100 days after allogeneic stem cell transplant. CDR3 in DNA: TGTGCCAGCAGCGAGGACTTGGGAGGTTACGAGCAGTACTTC. The encoded protein is CASSEDLGGYEQYF.